Listed below are T cell receptor beta chains from one sample, sequenced in a study of cytomegalovirus exposure and HLA in healthy donors. Sequenced by immunoSEQ multiplex PCR; TCRdb stores in-frame clones only, minus some. The sample has around 100,000 clones; around four fifths are singletons. Sequenced: PBMCs. The receptor set was obtained from a man between 25 and 39 years old in good health and CMV-seropositive. Each CDR3 is given with its conserved first and last residue. A D gene is named only where the DNA matches it firmly. The size of a clone is reported for some rows only, either as once, few or many, or as a class for expanded clones.

d_call | clone_size | cdr3_length | j_call | v_call | cdr3_aa | cdr3_nt
TRBD2 | . | 15 | TRBJ2-3 | TRBV28 | CASSLAGLSTDTQYF | TGTGCCAGCAGTTTAGCGGGACTAAGCACAGATACGCAGTATTTT
TRBD1 | . | 16 | TRBJ2-1 | TRBV9 | CASSTLRGRLLDEQFF | TGTGCCAGCAGCACTCTCAGGGGGCGTTTGTTGGATGAGCAGTTCTTC
. | . | 15 | TRBJ2-1 | TRBV19 | CASSHLPSSYNEQFF | TGTGCCAGTAGCCACTTACCTAGCTCCTACAATGAGCAGTTCTTC
. | . | 15 | TRBJ2-1 | TRBV11-2 | CASSLEGLDYNEQFF | TGTGCCAGCAGCTTAGAGGGGCTAGACTACAATGAGCAGTTCTTC
TRBD1 | . | 16 | TRBJ1-3 | TRBV7-9 | CASSHGDRGPGNTIYF | TGTGCCAGCAGCCACGGAGACAGGGGGCCTGGAAACACCATATATTTT
TRBD2 | . | 15 | TRBJ2-2 | TRBV11-2 | CASSPGTSGSRELFF | TGTGCCAGCAGCCCAGGGACTAGCGGGAGCCGGGAGCTGTTTTTT
TRBD2 | . | 16 | TRBJ2-1 | TRBV7-6 | CASSWAELAGYNEQFF | TGTGCCAGCAGCTGGGCGGAACTAGCGGGTTACAATGAGCAGTTCTTC
TRBD2 | . | 16 | TRBJ2-5 | TRBV18 | CASSGGLAGAGKTQYF | TGTGCCAGCTCAGGGGGACTAGCGGGAGCTGGTAAGACCCAGTACTTC
. | . | 12 | TRBJ2-2 | TRBV28 | CASKRGTGELFF | TGTGCCAGCAAAAGGGGGACCGGGGAGCTGTTTTTT
. | few | 12 | TRBJ1-1 | TRBV5-1 | CASRAENTEAFF | TGCGCCAGCAGGGCCGAGAACACTGAAGCTTTCTTT
TRBD2 | . | 15 | TRBJ2-3 | TRBV30 | CAWTPTSGSTDTQYF | TGTGCCTGGACCCCTACTAGCGGGAGCACAGATACGCAGTATTTT
. | . | 14 | TRBJ1-5 | TRBV19 | CASKDRMSNQPQHF | TGTGCCAGTAAAGACAGGATGAGCAATCAGCCCCAGCATTTT
. | . | 15 | TRBJ1-3 | TRBV30 | CAWSAQVTSGNTIYF | TGTGCCTGGAGCGCCCAGGTCACCTCTGGAAACACCATATATTTT
. | . | 14 | TRBJ2-5 | TRBV27 | CASTQRGRQETQYF | TGTGCCAGCACTCAGAGAGGGCGGCAAGAGACCCAGTACTTC